This TCR beta chain came from a study of T cell responses to AZD1222 COVID-19 vaccine (dated by TCRdb to about 2021). In the study overall: AZD1222 recipients with second doses at about 4 weeks or about 12 weeks were pooled, because spike-specific TCR depth and breadth did not differ between schedules. A total of 230 to 250 trial participants underwent TCR sequencing, of whom some 200 had received two doses of AZD1222 and some 25 had received two doses of the MenACWY control vaccine. Trial participants were enrolled by age into 18-55, 56-69 and 70-plus year subgroups, with around 140, 26 and 57 TCR-sequenced participants respectively.

The CDR3 regions of human TCRbeta chains were subjected to immunosequencing. In the authors' own workflow: Repertoire TCRs were checked for matches against a reference library of SARS-CoV-2-specific TCRs that had been generated using the MIRA antigen-specificity platform. Breadth meant the fraction of unique TCRs that were SARS-CoV-2-associated, whereas depth meant the fraction of total T cells that were SARS-CoV-2-associated. Using the MIRA data, every spike-specific TCR was mapped to the spike region that the TCR reacted to and assigned to either a CD4 or a CD8 class. Log10-transformed breadth and depth values were compared by one-way ANOVA with Sidak's multiple comparisons tests. The immuneACCESS repertoire file appears here via TCRdb, limited to in-frame rearrangements. These files lack a portion of the clones; in checked studies, under half of the deficit traces to unresolved V genes, and the cause of the others is not known. That table gives V, J and clone size, and the DNA gave D and trimming. The sample contains roughly 130,000 clones, approximately 86% of them found a single time. The top ten hold 9% to 15% of the sample.

Relative to germline, V is missing 4 bases and J is missing 5 bases, with 9 bases of the junction outside any gene match. Measured from the cysteine to the phenylalanine, the CDR3 is 15 residues long. Left in the record is the CDR3 DNA by itself, 45 bases read in frame from the first base. Sequences SGDLS (CDR1) and YYNGEE (CDR2) are obtained from the germline V gene. Results and caveats for the whole study, not just this receptor: The 56-69-year group was small, and its depth increase did not reach significance, likely because of low power. The vaccine-associated CD4 TCRs covered the entire spike protein, and the dominant responses fell in regions 160-218 and 743-854. Because no samples from the day 14 peak response were available, repertoires could be characterized only after the peak T cell response. Most participants were white British and females outnumbered males, and the authors suggested that clonal diversity may have been underestimated. Reportedly, almost half of the unique spike-specific TCRs recognized epitopes lying outside the regions that are mutated in the B.1.351 and B.1.1.7 variants. Conclusions about previously exposed vaccinees are limited, since just six or seven AZD1222 recipients were seropositive for SARS-CoV-2 at baseline. A significant rise in spike-specific TCR breadth and depth was observed after two AZD1222 doses relative to day 0 and relative to MenACWY recipients.

The sample's time point label, in plain terms: baseline before first vaccination. The vaccinee samples were drawn from two UK trials, COV001 and COV002, one of which was a single-blind randomized controlled phase 2/3 trial testing AZD1222 (ChAdOx1 nCoV-19) in healthy adults. For TCRbeta chain sequencing, PBMC samples from trial participants were taken at day 0 and at day 28 after the second dose. Notes on this clone: Which antigen it targets is not known. Base-call qualities are not available, and no considerably larger clone is one nucleotide away.

This specimen consisted of peripheral blood, obtained on day 0 of AZD1222 vaccination. The chain was built from TRBV9 and TRBJ2-3; 8 central nucleotides agree with TRBD1. The receptor comes from an adult in good health. The CDR3 protein sequence reads: CASSPGGQAGDTQYF. The nucleotides are TGTGCCAGCAGCCCAGGGGGCCAGGCGGGAGATACGCAGTATTTT.